These T cell receptor beta chains were read from a single sample in a study of control samples from healthy donors and cancer patients. Profiled with immunoSEQ multiplex PCR; TCRdb holds only in-frame clones, not every one. Of 70,000 to 85,000 clones listed, 84% are singletons. Input material: PBMCs. These TCRs come from a man in his sixties with head and neck cancer. Each CDR3 is given without its conserved first and last residue.

CDR3: ASSLGSGRKTQY; V: TRBV11-2
CDR3: ASGSEDSPLH; V: TRBV3-1/TRBV3-2
CDR3: ASSLFWTTRSGELF; V: TRBV5-6
CDR3: ASIPGTGDHSPLH; V: TRBV2
CDR3: ASSGTAGNTGELF; V: TRBV27
CDR3: ATSDGNQETQY; V: TRBV24-1
CDR3: ASSTAGIAEAF; V: TRBV18
CDR3: ASSLAAGGNEQY; V: TRBV5-4
CDR3: ASSLGTPEQF; V: TRBV11-3
CDR3: ASSIVAGHNEQF; V: TRBV19
CDR3: ASSYLEGDTEAF; V: TRBV6-6
CDR3: ASSQVGTSGKY; V: TRBV4-1
CDR3: ASSVGTGSTNEKLF; V: TRBV9
CDR3: ASSAYDRGNQPQH; V: TRBV2
CDR3: ASSLAWGSGVLRNEQF; V: TRBV7-8
CDR3: ASSPGQGNEKLF; V: TRBV5-4
CDR3: ASSYGVGGLGYT; V: TRBV6-5
CDR3: ASSPPEASGRIWSYNEQF; V: TRBV18
CDR3: ASSKLPQGYEQF; V: TRBV5-1
CDR3: ASSLRAPEAF; V: TRBV7-9